The rows below give T cell receptor beta chains drawn from one sample of a study of cytomegalovirus exposure and HLA in healthy donors. TCRdb's copy holds only in-frame clones and misses some; the assay was immunoSEQ multiplex PCR. This sample has nearly 110,000 clones, with 77% found just once. Material: PBMCs. The receptors originated from a male donor in good health and CMV-seronegative. CDR3s include the opening cysteine and the closing phenylalanine or tryptophan. D genes are given only for firm matches. A row's size may be missing; if present it is once, few, many or a size class.

size	J	V	D	CDR3	DNA
.	TRBJ2-5	TRBV7-6	.	CASSLQQLQETQYF	TGTGCCAGCAGCTTACAACAGCTACAAGAGACCCAGTACTTC
.	TRBJ2-3	TRBV6-6	.	CASSQGADTQYF	TGCGCCAGCAGTCAGGGCGCAGATACGCAGTATTTT
.	TRBJ2-1	TRBV18	TRBD1	CASSPWGTGTYNEQFF	TGTGCCAGCTCGCCTTGGGGGACAGGAACCTACAATGAGCAGTTCTTC
once	TRBJ1-2	TRBV27	TRBD1	CASSDRTAGYTF	TGTGCCAGCTCGGACAGGACGGCTGGCTACACCTTC
.	TRBJ2-1	TRBV4-1	TRBD2	CASRALAGFSYNEQFF	TGCGCCAGCAGGGCCCTAGCGGGGTTTTCCTACAATGAGCAGTTCTTC
.	TRBJ2-7	TRBV30	TRBD1	CAWSAGQAIGIYEQYF	TGTGCCTGGAGTGCCGGACAGGCTATAGGTATCTACGAGCAGTACTTC
.	TRBJ2-7	TRBV30	.	CAWSGKDRSYEQYF	TGTGCCTGGAGCGGGAAGGACAGATCCTACGAGCAGTACTTC
once	TRBJ1-1	TRBV6-5	TRBD1	CASSLRGLGTEAFF	TGTGCCAGCAGTCTCAGGGGGTTAGGTACTGAAGCTTTCTTT
.	TRBJ2-1	TRBV30	.	CAWSVGRLGNEQFF	TGTGCCTGGAGTGTAGGTAGGCTAGGCAATGAGCAGTTCTTC
once	TRBJ2-7	TRBV9	TRBD2	CASSLGLAATYEQYF	TGTGCCAGCAGCCTAGGACTAGCTGCCACCTACGAGCAGTACTTC
once	TRBJ2-7	TRBV5-1	TRBD1	CASSSDRGAYEQYF	TGCGCCAGCAGCTCGGACAGGGGAGCCTACGAGCAGTACTTC
.	TRBJ1-1	TRBV11-3	.	CASSRWGYAFF	TGTGCCAGCAGCCGATGGGGCTATGCTTTCTTT
.	TRBJ2-5	TRBV5-1	.	CASSGGQALRETQYF	TGCGCCAGCAGCGGGGGCCAGGCCCTGCGGGAGACCCAGTACTTC
.	TRBJ1-4	TRBV9	TRBD1	CASSERQGGNEKLFF	TGTGCCAGCAGCGAACGACAGGGGGGTAATGAAAAACTGTTTTTT
.	TRBJ2-3	TRBV25-1	.	CASSEPLGLNTDTQYF	TGTGCCAGCAGTGAACCCTTGGGACTTAACACAGATACGCAGTATTTT
.	TRBJ2-7	TRBV6-1	.	CASSELAAYEQYF	TGTGCCAGCAGTGAACTAGCAGCCTACGAGCAGTACTTC
.	TRBJ2-7	TRBV11-2	TRBD1	CASSFPGQVSYEQYF	TGTGCCAGCAGCTTTCCAGGACAGGTTTCCTACGAGCAGTACTTC
.	TRBJ2-1	TRBV6-1	TRBD1	CASSEGRQGKGEQFF	TGTGCCAGCAGTGAGGGAAGACAGGGGAAGGGTGAGCAGTTCTTC
.	TRBJ2-5	TRBV6-4	TRBD2	CASSFYLRASGIAETQYF	TGTGCCAGCAGTTTTTATCTAAGGGCTAGCGGGATCGCAGAGACCCAGTACTTC
.	TRBJ1-5	TRBV4-1	.	CASSQEKTGNQPQHF	TGCGCCAGCAGCCAAGAGAAGACAGGAAATCAGCCCCAGCATTTT
few	TRBJ1-2	TRBV5-4	TRBD1	CASSSKQGAYYGYTF	TGTGCCAGCAGCTCCAAACAGGGGGCCTACTATGGCTACACCTTC
.	TRBJ2-2	TRBV27	TRBD2	CASRSLAEKNTGELFF	TGTGCCAGCAGGTCACTAGCGGAGAAGAACACCGGGGAGCTGTTTTTT
few	TRBJ2-7	TRBV28	TRBD1	CASSLRDRIYEQYF	TGTGCCAGCAGTTTACGGGACAGAATTTACGAGCAGTACTTC
.	TRBJ1-1	TRBV6-1	.	CASRPLGLMNTEAFF	TGTGCCAGCAGGCCCCTCGGACTGATGAACACTGAAGCTTTCTTT
.	TRBJ1-2	TRBV30	TRBD1	CAWRGGQGGSYGYTF	TGTGCCTGGAGGGGAGGACAGGGGGGCTCCTATGGCTACACCTTC
once	TRBJ2-1	TRBV4-1	.	CASSHHRGTAKNEQFF	TGCGCCAGCAGCCACCACCGGGGTACAGCTAAGAATGAGCAGTTCTTC
.	TRBJ2-4	TRBV4-1	TRBD1	CASSQDPRDRVNIQYF	TGCGCCAGCAGCCAAGACCCCAGAGACAGGGTGAACATTCAGTACTTC
once	TRBJ2-2	TRBV13	.	CASSFDSKNTGELFF	TGTGCCAGCAGCTTTGATAGCAAGAACACCGGGGAGCTGTTTTTT
few	TRBJ2-1	TRBV27	TRBD1	CASSLFEVTGGAGGEQFF	TGTGCCAGCAGTTTATTCGAGGTTACAGGGGGCGCCGGTGGTGAGCAGTTCTTC
.	TRBJ2-1	TRBV29-1	TRBD2	CSVEGGRAPDNEQFF	TGCAGCGTTGAAGGCGGGAGGGCTCCGGACAATGAGCAGTTCTTC
.	TRBJ1-1	TRBV27	.	CASARGMTEAFF	TGTGCCAGCGCCAGGGGTATGACTGAAGCTTTCTTT
few	TRBJ1-4	TRBV6-1	.	CASSEGAGAEKLFF	TGTGCCAGCAGTGAGGGGGCGGGGGCTGAAAAACTGTTTTTT
.	TRBJ2-7	TRBV5-8	TRBD2	CASSRGLAGGEQYF	TGTGCCAGCAGCCGGGGACTAGCGGGAGGCGAGCAGTACTTC
.	TRBJ1-1	TRBV30	.	CAWTQGSGTEAFF	TGTGCCTGGACGCAGGGGAGTGGGACTGAAGCTTTCTTT
.	TRBJ1-1	TRBV27	TRBD1	CASRPQGENTEAFF	TGTGCCAGCAGACCACAGGGGGAGAACACTGAAGCTTTCTTT
.	TRBJ1-4	TRBV7-9	.	CASSLVGDNVSKEKLFF	TGTGCCAGCAGCTTAGTAGGGGACAACGTCTCTAAGGAAAAACTGTTTTTT
.	TRBJ2-7	TRBV29-1	TRBD2	CSVEAGTSGQYF	TGCAGCGTTGAAGCAGGGACTAGCGGGCAGTACTTC
.	TRBJ2-2	TRBV5-1	.	CASSLVARPTGELFF	TGCGCCAGCAGCTTGGTCGCGCGGCCCACCGGGGAGCTGTTTTTT
.	TRBJ2-7	TRBV7-2	TRBD2	CASSLAGGVDEQYF	TGTGCCAGCAGCTTAGCGGGAGGGGTCGACGAGCAGTACTTC
.	TRBJ2-5	TRBV13	TRBD1	CASSGQGETTQYF	TGTGCCAGCAGTGGACAGGGTGAAACGACCCAGTACTTC
.	TRBJ2-1	TRBV7-2	.	CASQTYNEQFF	TGTGCCAGCCAAACCTACAATGAGCAGTTCTTC
.	TRBJ2-6	TRBV7-6	.	CASSLRAGANVLTF	TGTGCCAGCAGCTTACGGGCTGGGGCCAACGTCCTGACTTTC
.	TRBJ1-1	TRBV30	TRBD1	CAWSVLGQGNTEAFF	TGTGCCTGGAGTGTCCTGGGACAGGGGAACACTGAAGCTTTCTTT
.	TRBJ2-1	TRBV29-1	TRBD2	CSVVGLARGGEQFF	TGCAGCGTTGTGGGACTAGCGAGGGGTGGTGAGCAGTTCTTC
few	TRBJ2-7	TRBV6-5	TRBD2	CASSYPGTSGGYEQYF	TGTGCCAGCAGTTACCCAGGGACTAGCGGGGGTTACGAGCAGTACTTC
.	TRBJ1-2	TRBV19	.	CASSDSSFNYGYTF	TGTGCCAGTAGTGACAGTTCCTTTAACTATGGCTACACCTTC
few	TRBJ2-1	TRBV28	.	CASSSLRGSSYNEQFF	TGTGCCAGCAGTAGCCTAAGGGGGAGCTCCTACAATGAGCAGTTCTTC
few	TRBJ1-5	TRBV7-6	.	CASSAQLNQPQHF	TGTGCCAGCAGCGCACAGCTAAATCAGCCCCAGCATTTT
.	TRBJ2-1	TRBV11-2	TRBD2	CASSLIPGLAFEQFF	TGTGCCAGCAGCCTCATACCGGGACTAGCGTTTGAGCAGTTCTTC
.	TRBJ2-7	TRBV6-5	TRBD2	CASSSLGGRAVYEQYF	TGTGCCAGCAGTTCCTTGGGCGGGAGGGCCGTCTACGAGCAGTACTTC
.	TRBJ2-3	TRBV29-1	TRBD2	CSVVRRGRGTDTQYF	TGCAGCGTTGTGAGGCGCGGGAGAGGCACAGATACGCAGTATTTT
.	TRBJ2-5	TRBV7-2	.	CASSLLPGGETQYF	TGTGCCAGCAGCTTACTCCCCGGCGGAGAGACCCAGTACTTC
few	TRBJ1-1	TRBV30	.	CAWSEVLGLTRGAFF	TGTGCCTGGAGTGAGGTGTTAGGCTTGACTCGGGGAGCTTTCTTT
.	TRBJ2-5	TRBV6-1	TRBD2	CASSEGLAEETQYF	TGTGCCAGCAGTGAGGGACTAGCGGAAGAGACCCAGTACTTC
.	TRBJ2-3	TRBV6-5	TRBD2	CASSYSVAGFTDTQYF	TGTGCCAGCAGTTACTCTGTAGCGGGATTCACAGATACGCAGTATTTT
.	TRBJ2-7	TRBV27	TRBD1	CASSLSQGQMIYEQYF	TGTGCCAGCAGTTTATCGCAGGGACAGATGATCTACGAGCAGTACTTC
.	TRBJ2-1	TRBV7-2	.	CASSPYSHDEQFF	TGTGCCAGCAGCCCATACTCCCACGATGAGCAGTTCTTC